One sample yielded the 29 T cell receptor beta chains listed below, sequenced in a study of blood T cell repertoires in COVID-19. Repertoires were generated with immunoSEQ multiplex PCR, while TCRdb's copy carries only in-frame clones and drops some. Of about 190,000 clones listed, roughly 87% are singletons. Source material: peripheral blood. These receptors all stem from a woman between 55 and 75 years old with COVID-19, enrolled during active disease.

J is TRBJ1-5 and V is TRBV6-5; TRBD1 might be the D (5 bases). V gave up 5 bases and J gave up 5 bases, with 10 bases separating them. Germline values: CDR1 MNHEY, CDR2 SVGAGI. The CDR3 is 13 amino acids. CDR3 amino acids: CASSLWGDQPQHF. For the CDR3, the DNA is TGTGCCAGCAGTCTTTGGGGCGATCAGCCCCAGCATTTT.

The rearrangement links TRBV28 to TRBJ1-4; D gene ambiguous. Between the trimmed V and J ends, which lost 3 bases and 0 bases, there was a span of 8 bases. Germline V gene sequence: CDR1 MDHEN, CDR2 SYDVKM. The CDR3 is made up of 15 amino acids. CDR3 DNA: TGTGCCAGCAGTTTTTTGTCTGCAACTAATGAAAAACTGTTTTTT. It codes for CASSFLSATNEKLFF.

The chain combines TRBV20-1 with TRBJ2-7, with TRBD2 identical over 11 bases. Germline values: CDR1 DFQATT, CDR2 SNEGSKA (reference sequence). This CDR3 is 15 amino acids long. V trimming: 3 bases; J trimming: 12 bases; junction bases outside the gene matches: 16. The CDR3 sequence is CSASNPGTSGPRRYF. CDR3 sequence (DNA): TGCAGTGCTAGTAACCCCGGGACTAGCGGTCCCCGACGGTACTTC.

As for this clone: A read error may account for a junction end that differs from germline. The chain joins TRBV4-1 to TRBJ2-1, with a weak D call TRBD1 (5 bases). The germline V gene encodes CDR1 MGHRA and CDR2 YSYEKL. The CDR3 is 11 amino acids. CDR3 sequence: CASSEDKEQFF. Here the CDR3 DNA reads TGCGCCAGCAGTGAGGACAAAGAGCAGTTCTTC.

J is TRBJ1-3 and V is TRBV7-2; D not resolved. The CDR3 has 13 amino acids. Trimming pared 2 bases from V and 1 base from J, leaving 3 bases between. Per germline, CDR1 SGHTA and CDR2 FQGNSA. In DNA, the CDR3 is TGTGCCAGCAGCTTACTGTCTGGAAACACCATATATTTT. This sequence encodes CASSLLSGNTIYF.

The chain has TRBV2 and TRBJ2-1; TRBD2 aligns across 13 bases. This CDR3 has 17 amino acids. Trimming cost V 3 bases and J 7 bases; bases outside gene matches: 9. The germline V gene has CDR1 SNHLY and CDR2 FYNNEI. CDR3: CASSDRRLAGGPNEQFF. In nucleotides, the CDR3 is TGTGCCAGCAGTGATCGGAGACTAGCGGGAGGTCCAAATGAGCAGTTCTTC.

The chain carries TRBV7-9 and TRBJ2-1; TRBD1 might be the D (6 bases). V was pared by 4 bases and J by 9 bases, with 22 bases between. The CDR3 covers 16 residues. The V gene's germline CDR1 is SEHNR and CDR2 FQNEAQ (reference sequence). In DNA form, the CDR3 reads TGTGCCAGCAGCTCACAGGGTCGGGGAAATTTGGGTGAGCAGTTCTTC. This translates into CASSSQGRGNLGEQFF.

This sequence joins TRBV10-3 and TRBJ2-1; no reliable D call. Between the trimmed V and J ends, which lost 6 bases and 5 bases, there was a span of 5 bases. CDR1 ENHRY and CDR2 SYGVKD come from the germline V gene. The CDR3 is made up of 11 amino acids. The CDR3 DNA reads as TGTGCCATCAGCCGGGACAATGAGCAGTTCTTC. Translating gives CAISRDNEQFF.

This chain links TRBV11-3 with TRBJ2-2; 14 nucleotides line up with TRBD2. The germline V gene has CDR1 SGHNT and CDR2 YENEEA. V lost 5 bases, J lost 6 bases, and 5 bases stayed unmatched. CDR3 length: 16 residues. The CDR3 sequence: CASSPRLAGGAGELFF. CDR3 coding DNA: TGTGCCAGCAGCCCCCGACTAGCGGGAGGGGCCGGGGAGCTGTTTTTT. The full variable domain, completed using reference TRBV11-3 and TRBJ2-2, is EAGVVQSPRYKIIEKKQPVAFWCNPISGHNTLYWYLQNLGQGPELLIRYENEEAVDDSQLPKDRFSAERLKGVDSTLKIQPAELGDSAVYLCASSPRLAGGAGELFFGEGSRLTVL.

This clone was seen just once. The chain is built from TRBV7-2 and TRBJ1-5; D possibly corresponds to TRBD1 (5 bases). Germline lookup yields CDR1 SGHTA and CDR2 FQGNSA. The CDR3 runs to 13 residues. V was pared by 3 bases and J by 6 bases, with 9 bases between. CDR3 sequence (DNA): TGTGCCAGCAGCTTCTCACAGGTTCAGCCCCAGCATTTT. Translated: CASSFSQVQPQHF.

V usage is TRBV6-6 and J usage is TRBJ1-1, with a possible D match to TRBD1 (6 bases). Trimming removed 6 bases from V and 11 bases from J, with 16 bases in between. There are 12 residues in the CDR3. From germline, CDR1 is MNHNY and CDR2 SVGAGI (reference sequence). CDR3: CASSPSGVGAFF. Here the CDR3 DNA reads TGTGCCAGCAGCCCATCAGGGGTGGGGGCTTTCTTT.

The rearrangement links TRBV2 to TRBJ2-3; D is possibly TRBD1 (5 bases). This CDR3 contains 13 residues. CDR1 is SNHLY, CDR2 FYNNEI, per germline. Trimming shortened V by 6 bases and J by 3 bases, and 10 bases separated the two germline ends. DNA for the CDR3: TGTGCCAGCAGAGCTCGACAGACAGATACGCAGTATTTT. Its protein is CASRARQTDTQYF. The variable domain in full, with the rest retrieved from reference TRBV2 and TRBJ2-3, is EPEVTQTPSHQVTQMGQEVILRCVPISNHLYFYWYRQILGQKVEFLVSFYNNEISEKSEIFDDQFSVERPDGSNFTLKIRSTKLEDSAMYFCASRARQTDTQYFGPGTRLTVL.

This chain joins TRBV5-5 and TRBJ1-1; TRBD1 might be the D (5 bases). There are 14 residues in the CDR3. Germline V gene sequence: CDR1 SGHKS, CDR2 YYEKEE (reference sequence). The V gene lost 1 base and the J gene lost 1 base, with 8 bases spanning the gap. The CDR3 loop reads CASSLSQGNTEAFF. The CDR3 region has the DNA TGTGCCAGCAGCTTGAGTCAGGGGAACACTGAAGCTTTCTTT.

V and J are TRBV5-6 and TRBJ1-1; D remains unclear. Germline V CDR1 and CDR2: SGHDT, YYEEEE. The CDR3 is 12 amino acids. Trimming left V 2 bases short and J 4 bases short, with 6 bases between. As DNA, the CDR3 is TGTGCCAGCAGCTTATCCATCACTGAAGCTTTCTTT. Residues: CASSLSITEAFF.

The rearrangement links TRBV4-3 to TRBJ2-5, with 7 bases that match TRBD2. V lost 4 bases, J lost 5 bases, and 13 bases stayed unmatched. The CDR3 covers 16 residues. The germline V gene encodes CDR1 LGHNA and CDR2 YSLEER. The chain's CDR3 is CASSPGRGGSRETQYF. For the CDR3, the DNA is TGCGCCAGCAGCCCAGGAAGGGGCGGGAGTAGGGAGACCCAGTACTTC.

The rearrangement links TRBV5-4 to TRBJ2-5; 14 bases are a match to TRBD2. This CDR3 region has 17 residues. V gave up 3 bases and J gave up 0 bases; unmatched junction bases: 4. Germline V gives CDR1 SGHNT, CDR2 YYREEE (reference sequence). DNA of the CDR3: TGTGCCAGCAGCTCCGGGACTAGCGGGGGTCACCAAGAGACCCAGTACTTC. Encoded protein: CASSSGTSGGHQETQYF.

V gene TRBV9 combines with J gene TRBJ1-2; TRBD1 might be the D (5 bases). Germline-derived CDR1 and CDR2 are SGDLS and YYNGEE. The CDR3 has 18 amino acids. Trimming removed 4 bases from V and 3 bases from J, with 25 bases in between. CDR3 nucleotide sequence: TGTGCCAGCAGCCTACATTCTCAGGGAGGCACGCCGGACTATGGCTACACCTTC. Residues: CASSLHSQGGTPDYGYTF.

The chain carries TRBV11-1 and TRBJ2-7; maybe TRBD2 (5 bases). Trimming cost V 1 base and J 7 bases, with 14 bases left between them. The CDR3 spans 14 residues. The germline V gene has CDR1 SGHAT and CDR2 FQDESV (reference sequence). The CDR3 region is CASSLEALTGEQYF. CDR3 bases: TGTGCCAGCAGCTTAGAGGCCCTCACGGGGGAGCAGTACTTC.

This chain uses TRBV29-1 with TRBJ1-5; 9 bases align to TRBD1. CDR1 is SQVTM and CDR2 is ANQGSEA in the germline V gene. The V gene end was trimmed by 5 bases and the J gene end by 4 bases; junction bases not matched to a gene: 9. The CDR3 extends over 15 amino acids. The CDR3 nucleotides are TGCAGCGTTTCCCCGGGGACAGGGAGTAATCAGCCCCAGCATTTT. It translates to CSVSPGTGSNQPQHF. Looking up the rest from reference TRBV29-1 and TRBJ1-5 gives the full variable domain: SAVISQKPSRDICQRGTSLTIQCQVDSQVTMMFWYRQQPGQSLTLIATANQGSEATYESGFVIDKFPISRPNLTFSTLTVSNMSPEDSSIYLCSVSPGTGSNQPQHFGDGTRLSIL.

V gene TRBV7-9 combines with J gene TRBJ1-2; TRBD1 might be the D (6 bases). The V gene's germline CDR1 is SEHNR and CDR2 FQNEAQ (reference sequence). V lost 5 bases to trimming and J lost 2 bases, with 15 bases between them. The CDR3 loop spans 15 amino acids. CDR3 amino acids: CASSDTDTGNYGYTF. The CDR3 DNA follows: TGTGCCAGCAGCGATACCGACACAGGGAACTATGGCTACACCTTC.

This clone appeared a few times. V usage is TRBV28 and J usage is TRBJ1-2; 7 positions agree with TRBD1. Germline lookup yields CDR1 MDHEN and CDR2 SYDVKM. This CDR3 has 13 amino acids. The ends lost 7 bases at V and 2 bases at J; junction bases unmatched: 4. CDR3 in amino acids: CASIGTVNYGYTF. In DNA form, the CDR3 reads TGTGCCAGCATCGGGACAGTCAACTATGGCTACACCTTC.

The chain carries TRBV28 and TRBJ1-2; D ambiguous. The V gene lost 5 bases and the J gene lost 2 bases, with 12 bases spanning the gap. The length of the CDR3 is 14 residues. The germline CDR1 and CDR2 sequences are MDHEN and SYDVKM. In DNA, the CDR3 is TGTGCCAGCAGTCTAAATGGGCAGAACTATGGCTACACCTTC. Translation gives CASSLNGQNYGYTF.

CDR3 sequence reads: CASSPRTGGERNQPQHF. CDR3 nucleotides: TGTGCCAGCAGCCCCCGGACAGGGGGGGAGCGAAACCAGCCCCAGCATTTT. The V call is TRBV3-1 (or the pseudogene TRBV3-2), the J call TRBJ1-5; TRBD1 aligns across 10 bases. Per the germline V gene, CDR1 is LGHDT and CDR2 is YNNKEL (reference sequence). This CDR3 spans 17 amino acids. Unmatched junction bases numbered 13, after V lost 4 bases and J lost 7 bases.

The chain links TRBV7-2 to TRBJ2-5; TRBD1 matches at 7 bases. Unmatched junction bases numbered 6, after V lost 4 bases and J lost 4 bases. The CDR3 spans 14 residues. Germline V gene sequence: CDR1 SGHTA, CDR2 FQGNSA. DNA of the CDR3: TGTGCCAGCAGCTCGGGACAGACACTAGAGACCCAGTACTTC. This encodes CASSSGQTLETQYF. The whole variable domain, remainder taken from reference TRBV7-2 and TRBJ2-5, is GAGVSQSPSNKVTEKGKDVELRCDPISGHTALYWYRQSLGQGLEFLIYFQGNSAPDKSGLPSDRFSAERTGGSVSTLTIQRTQQEDSAVYLCASSSGQTLETQYFGPGTRLLVL.

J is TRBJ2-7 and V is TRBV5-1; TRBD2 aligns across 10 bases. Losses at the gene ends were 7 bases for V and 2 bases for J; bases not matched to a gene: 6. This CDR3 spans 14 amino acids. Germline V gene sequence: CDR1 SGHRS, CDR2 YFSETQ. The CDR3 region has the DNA TGCGCCAGCGGCACTAGCGGGGTGCCCTACGAGCAGTACTTC. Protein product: CASGTSGVPYEQYF.

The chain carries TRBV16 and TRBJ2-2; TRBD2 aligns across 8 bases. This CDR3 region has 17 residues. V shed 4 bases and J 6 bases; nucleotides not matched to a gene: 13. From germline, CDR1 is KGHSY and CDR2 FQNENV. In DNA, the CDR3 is TGTGCCAGCAGCCTGTTCGCGACTAGCGCTATATCCGGGGAGCTGTTTTTT. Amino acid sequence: CASSLFATSAISGELFF. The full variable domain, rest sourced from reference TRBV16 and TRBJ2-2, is GEEVAQTPKHLVRGEGQKAKLYCAPIKGHSYVFWYQQVLKNEFKFLISFQNENVFDETGMPKERFSAKCLPNSPCSLEIQATKLEDSAVYFCASSLFATSAISGELFFGEGSRLTVL.

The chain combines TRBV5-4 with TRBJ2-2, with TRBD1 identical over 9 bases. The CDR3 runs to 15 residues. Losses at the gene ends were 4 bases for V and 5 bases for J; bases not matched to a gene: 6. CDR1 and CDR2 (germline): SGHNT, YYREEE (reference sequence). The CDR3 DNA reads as TGTGCCAGCAGCCCAGGGACAGGGAGGACCGGGGAGCTGTTTTTT. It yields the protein CASSPGTGRTGELFF.

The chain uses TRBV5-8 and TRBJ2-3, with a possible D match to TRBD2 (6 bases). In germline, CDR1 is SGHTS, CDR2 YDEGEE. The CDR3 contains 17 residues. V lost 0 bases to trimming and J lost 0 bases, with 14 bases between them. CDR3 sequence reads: CASSLGGTGLSTDTQYF. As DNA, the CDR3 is TGTGCCAGCAGCTTGGGGGGGACTGGGCTAAGCACAGATACGCAGTATTTT.

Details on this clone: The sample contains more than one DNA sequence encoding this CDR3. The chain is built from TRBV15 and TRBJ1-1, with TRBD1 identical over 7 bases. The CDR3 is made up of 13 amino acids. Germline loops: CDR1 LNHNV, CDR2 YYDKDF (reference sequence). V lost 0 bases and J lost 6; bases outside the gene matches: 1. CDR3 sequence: CATSRDRGAEAFF. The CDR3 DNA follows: TGTGCCACCAGCAGAGACAGGGGGGCTGAAGCTTTCTTT. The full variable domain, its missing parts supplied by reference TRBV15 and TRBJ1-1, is DAMVIQNPRYQVTQFGKPVTLSCSQTLNHNVMYWYQQKSSQAPKLLFHYYDKDFNNEADTPDNFQSRRPNTSFCFLDIRSPGLGDTAMYLCATSRDRGAEAFFGQGTRLTVV.